These 4 T cell receptor beta chains were sequenced from one sample in a study of response to subunit inactivated influenza vaccine. TCRdb re-derived calls from the RT-PCR reads in MiXCR, one entry per CDR3 protein. In the table there are around 600,000 distinct CDR3 sequences, 11% of which are singletons. This same sample was also taken into another study, of T cells expressing NK-cell markers. That source reports: Synthesis of TCR beta cDNA relied on 5'RACE template switching carrying UMIs.

The material was PBMCs from blood, obtained on the day of vaccination. The receptors come from a man between 50 and 59 years old who received an inactivated influenza vaccine.

CDR3 loop: CASRSRGAGTF. DNA for the CDR3: TGCGCCAGCAGAAGTAGGGGGGCTGGCACCTTC. The chain is built from TRBV10-2 and TRBJ1-2; perhaps TRBD1 as D (6 bases). Per the germline V gene, CDR1 is WSHSY and CDR2 is SAAADI. V gave up 6 bases and J gave up 13 bases, with 15 bases separating them. This CDR3 is 11 amino acids long.

The chain uses TRBV7-9 and TRBJ1-3; TRBD1 matches 7 bases. V trimming: 5 bases; J trimming: 4 bases; junction bases outside the gene matches: 11. The germline V gene encodes CDR1 SEHNR and CDR2 FQNEAQ (reference sequence). The CDR3 is 16 residues long. In nucleotides, the CDR3 is TGTGCCAGCAGCCGGGGACAGAGCGCCCTCGGAAACACCATATATTTT. Protein sequence: CASSRGQSALGNTIYF.

The genes are TRBV12-3 or TRBV12-4 and TRBJ2-2; D not resolved. CDR3 size: 16 residues. The V and J ends lost 7 bases and 2 bases respectively, with 17 bases between them. The CDR3 nucleotides read TGTGCCAGCATTAATTCCATAGGCTTCAACACCGGGGAGCTGTTTTTT. Translating gives CASINSIGFNTGELFF.

In this sample, this clonotype turned up a few times. The chain links TRBV7-2 to TRBJ2-1; a possible D gene is TRBD1 (5 bases). The CDR3 contains 13 residues. Germline V gene data show CDR1 as SGHTA and CDR2 as FQGNSA. The V end was cut by 2 bases, the J end by 12 bases, with 14 bases between. CDR3 region: CASSLSRGRVQFF. CDR3 DNA: TGTGCCAGCAGCTTAAGTAGGGGCAGGGTGCAGTTCTTC.